Listed here is a single T cell receptor (beta chain). What it binds is not known. This sample also contains other DNA sequences that code for the same CDR3. The data derive from a study of shared clonotypes between healthy human individuals. Trimming removed 5 bases from V and 7 bases from J; junction bases left unmatched: 7. CDR1 MNHEY and CDR2 SMNVEV come from the germline V gene (reference sequence). The CDR3 runs 14 residues. Terminally differentiated effector memory CD45RA+ cells were left out of the naive CD8 fraction, which was CD45RO-negative and positively selected for CCR7. Whole-study findings and limits: Naive subsets generally exceeded memory subsets in estimated richness.

The data were produced by immunoSEQ multiplex PCR, yet TCRdb's version contains in-frame clones alone and is incomplete. Of around 2.1 million clones in the sample, about 92% are singletons; the top ten hold roughly 1.8%. This TCR was sampled from a man younger than 30 in good health. Some clones in this sample may be carry-over from other donors' samples. The chain couples TRBV27 to TRBJ1-5, with 8 bases identical to TRBD1. Sequencing used naive CD8+ T cells from PBMCs. This CDR3 reads CASSPGGANQPQHF. The CDR3 DNA follows: TGTGCCAGCAGTCCAGGGGGCGCGAACCAGCCCCAGCATTTT.